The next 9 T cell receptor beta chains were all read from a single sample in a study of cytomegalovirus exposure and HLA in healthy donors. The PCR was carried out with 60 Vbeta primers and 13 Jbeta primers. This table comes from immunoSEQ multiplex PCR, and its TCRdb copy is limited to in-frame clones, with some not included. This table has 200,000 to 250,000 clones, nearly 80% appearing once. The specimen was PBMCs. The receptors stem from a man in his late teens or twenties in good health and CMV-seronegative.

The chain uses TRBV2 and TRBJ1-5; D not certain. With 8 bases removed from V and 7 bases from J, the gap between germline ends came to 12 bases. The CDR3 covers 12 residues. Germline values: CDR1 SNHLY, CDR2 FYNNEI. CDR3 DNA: TGTGCCAGCGCAGTGTCCGTGCAGCCCCAGCATTTT. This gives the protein CASAVSVQPQHF.

The CDR3 here is CASSPYRTRTNTEAFF. CDR3 in DNA: TGTGCCAGCTCACCCTATAGAACAAGGACTAACACTGAAGCTTTCTTT. The chain is built from TRBV18 and TRBJ1-1; D is undetermined. Looked up from germline, CDR1 is KGHSH and CDR2 is LQKENI. Between the trimmed V and J ends, which lost 3 bases and 2 bases, there was a span of 16 bases. The CDR3 spans 16 residues. The entire variable domain, with the rest obtained from reference TRBV18 and TRBJ1-1, is as follows: NAGVMQNPRHLVRRRGQEARLRCSPMKGHSHVYWYRQLPEEGLKFMVYLQKENIIDESGMPKERFSAEFPKEGPSILRIQQVVRGDSAAYFCASSPYRTRTNTEAFFGQGTRLTVV.

The CDR3 coding sequence is TGTGCCAGCAGCTTGAGCGGAAGCCAGCAGTTCTTC. Protein product: CASSLSGSQQFF. V and J are TRBV5-5 and TRBJ2-1; D is perhaps TRBD2 (5 bases). CDR1 and CDR2 (germline): SGHKS, YYEKEE (reference sequence). Trimming removed 1 base from V and 11 bases from J, with 10 bases in between. The CDR3 is made up of 12 amino acids.

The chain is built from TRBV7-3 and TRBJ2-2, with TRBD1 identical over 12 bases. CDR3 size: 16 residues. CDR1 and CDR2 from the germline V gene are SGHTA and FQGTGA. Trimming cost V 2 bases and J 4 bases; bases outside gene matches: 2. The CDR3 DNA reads TGTGCCAGCAGCTTAGGGGGACAGGGGGCCACCGGGGAGCTGTTTTTT. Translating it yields CASSLGGQGATGELFF.

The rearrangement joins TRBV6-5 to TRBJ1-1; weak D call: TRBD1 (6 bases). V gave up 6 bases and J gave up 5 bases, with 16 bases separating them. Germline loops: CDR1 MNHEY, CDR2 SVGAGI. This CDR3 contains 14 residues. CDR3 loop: CASSLVSGTTEAFF. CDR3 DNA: TGTGCCAGCAGCCTCGTCTCAGGGACAACTGAAGCTTTCTTT.

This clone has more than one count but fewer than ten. The CDR3 sequence is CASSYSPNQPQHF. Here the CDR3 DNA reads TGCGCCAGCAGCTATTCCCCGAATCAGCCCCAGCATTTT. The chain employs TRBV5-1 and TRBJ1-5; no definite D call. This CDR3 spans 13 amino acids. Germline V CDR1 and CDR2: SGHRS, YFSETQ. Trimming left V 3 bases short and J 4 bases short, with 8 bases between.

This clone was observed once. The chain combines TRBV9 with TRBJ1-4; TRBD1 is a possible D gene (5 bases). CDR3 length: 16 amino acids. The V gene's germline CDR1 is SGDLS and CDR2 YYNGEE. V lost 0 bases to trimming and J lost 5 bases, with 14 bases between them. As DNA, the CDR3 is TGTGCCAGCAGCGTAGGTGGATCGGGGGTAAATGAAAAACTGTTTTTT. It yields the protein CASSVGGSGVNEKLFF.

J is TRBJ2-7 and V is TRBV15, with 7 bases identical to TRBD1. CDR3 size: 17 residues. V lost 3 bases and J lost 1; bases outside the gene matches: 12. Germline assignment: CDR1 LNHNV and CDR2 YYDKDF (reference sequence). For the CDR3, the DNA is TGTGCCACCAGCAGCTTTTCCGGCGACAGGGATTCCTACGAGCAGTACTTC. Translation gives CATSSFSGDRDSYEQYF.

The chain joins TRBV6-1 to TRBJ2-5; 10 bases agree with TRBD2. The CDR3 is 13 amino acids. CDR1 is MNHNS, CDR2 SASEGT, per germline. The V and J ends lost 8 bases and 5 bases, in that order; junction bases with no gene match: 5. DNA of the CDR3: TGTGCCAGCGAGGAGCGGGAGGGGGAGACCCAGTACTTC. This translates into CASEEREGETQYF.